This T cell receptor beta chain was sequenced in a study of cytomegalovirus exposure and HLA in healthy donors. On the study more broadly: Of the donors genotyped, some 400 in all, around 77% fell in the Caucasian-associated ancestry cluster.

Deletions cut 2 bases from V and 3 bases from J, with 13 bases between. This CDR3 is 15 amino acids long. The V gene's germline CDR1 is SGHRS and CDR2 YFSETQ. With respect to this clone: What it binds is unknown.

The study's findings and limits: Data from an earlier analysis indicated that most TCR beta V segments were productive either about 87% or about 30% of the time. A highly shared variant cluster was judged a likely technical artifact.

Amplification used 60 Vbeta primers and 13 Jbeta primers. Only in-frame clones appear in the TCRdb table, and some are missing; sequencing was by immunoSEQ multiplex PCR. The sample lists under 200,000 clones; around 82% were seen once. Sequencing input: PBMCs. This TCR was recovered from a man aged 40-49 years in good health and CMV-seropositive. The V and J genes are TRBV5-1 and TRBJ2-3; D perhaps matches TRBD1 (6 bases). The CDR3 DNA reads TGCGCCAGCAGCTTCCAGACAGGCCCTACAGATACGCAGTATTTT. Translating it yields CASSFQTGPTDTQYF.